This T cell receptor beta chain was profiled in a study of human CD8 memory T cell subsets. Germline V gene sequence: CDR1 SGHKS, CDR2 YYEKEE (reference sequence). The CDR3 is made up of 14 amino acids. Findings and caveats of the study: Greater diversity was suggested by Chao1 estimates for stem-like memory T cells than for precursor exhausted T cells.

To note about this clonotype: Its cognate antigen is unknown.

The authors obtained RNA from duplicate vials, each holding around 160,000 sorted CD8+ T cells, for every subset. A UMI-labeled 5' RACE approach was the method that produced the TCR beta libraries. TCRdb re-analyzed the 5' RACE reads; it lists each CDR3 protein once, without DNA. The sample includes roughly 17,000 distinct CDR3 sequences. The sequencing input was CD8+ T cells from PBMCs. The source of this sequence is a human donor in good health. J is TRBJ2-2 and V is TRBV5-5. The CDR3 is CASSLDGFTGELFF. The complete variable domain, with remaining parts taken from reference TRBV5-5 and TRBJ2-2, reads DAGVTQSPTHLIKTRGQQVTLRCSPISGHKSVSWYQQVLGQGPQFIFQYYEKEERGRGNFPDRFSARQFPNYSSELNVNALLLGDSALYLCASSLDGFTGELFFGEGSRLTVL.